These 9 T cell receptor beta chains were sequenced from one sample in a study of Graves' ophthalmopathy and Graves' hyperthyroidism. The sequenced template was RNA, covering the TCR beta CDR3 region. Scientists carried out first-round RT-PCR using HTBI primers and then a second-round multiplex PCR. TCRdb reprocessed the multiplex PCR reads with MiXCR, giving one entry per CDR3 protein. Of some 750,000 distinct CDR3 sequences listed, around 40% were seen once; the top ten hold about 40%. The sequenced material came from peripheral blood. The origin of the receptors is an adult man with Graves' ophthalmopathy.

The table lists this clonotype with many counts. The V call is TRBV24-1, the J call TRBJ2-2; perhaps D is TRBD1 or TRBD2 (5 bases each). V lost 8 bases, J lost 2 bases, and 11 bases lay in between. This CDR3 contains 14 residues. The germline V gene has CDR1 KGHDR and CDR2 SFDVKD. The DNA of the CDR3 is TGTGCCACCAAAAGGGACGCCAACACCGGGGAGCTGTTTTTT. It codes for CATKRDANTGELFF.

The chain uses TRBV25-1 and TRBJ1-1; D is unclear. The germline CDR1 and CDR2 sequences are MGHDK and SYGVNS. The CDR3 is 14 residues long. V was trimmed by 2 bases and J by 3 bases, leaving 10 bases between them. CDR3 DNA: TGTGCCAGCAGTGAACTTTGGGGTGACACTGAAGCTTTCTTT. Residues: CASSELWGDTEAFF.

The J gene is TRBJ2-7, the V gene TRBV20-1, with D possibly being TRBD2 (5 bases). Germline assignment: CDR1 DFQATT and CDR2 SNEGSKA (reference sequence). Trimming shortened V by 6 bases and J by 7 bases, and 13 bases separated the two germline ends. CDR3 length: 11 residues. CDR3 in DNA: TGCAGTGCGAGACGGTCGGGGGAGCAGTACTTC. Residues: CSARRSGEQYF.

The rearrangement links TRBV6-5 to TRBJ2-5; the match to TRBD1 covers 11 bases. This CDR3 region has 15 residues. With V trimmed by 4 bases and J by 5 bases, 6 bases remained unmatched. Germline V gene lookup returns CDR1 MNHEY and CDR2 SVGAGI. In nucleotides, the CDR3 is TGTGCCAGCAGTTTTGGACAGGGGGCGTATGAGACCCAGTACTTC. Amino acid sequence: CASSFGQGAYETQYF.

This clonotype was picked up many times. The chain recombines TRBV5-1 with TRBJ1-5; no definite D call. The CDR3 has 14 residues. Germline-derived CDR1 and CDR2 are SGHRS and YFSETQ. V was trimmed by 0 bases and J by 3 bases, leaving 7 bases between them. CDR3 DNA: TGCGCCAGCAGCTTGGGACATAACAATCAGCCCCAGCATTTT. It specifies CASSLGHNNQPQHF.

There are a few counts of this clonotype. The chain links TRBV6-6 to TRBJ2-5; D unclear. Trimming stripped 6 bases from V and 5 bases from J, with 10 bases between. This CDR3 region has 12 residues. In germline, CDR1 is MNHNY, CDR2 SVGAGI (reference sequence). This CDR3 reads CASRTPGETQYF. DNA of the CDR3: TGTGCCAGCAGGACTCCCGGGGAGACCCAGTACTTC.

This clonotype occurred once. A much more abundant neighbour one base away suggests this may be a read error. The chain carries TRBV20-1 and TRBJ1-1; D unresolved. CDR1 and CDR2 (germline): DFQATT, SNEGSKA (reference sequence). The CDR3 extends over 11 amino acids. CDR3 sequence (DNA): TGCAACCTGTCGGGGAACGCTGAAGCTTTCTTT. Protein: CNLSGNAEAFF.

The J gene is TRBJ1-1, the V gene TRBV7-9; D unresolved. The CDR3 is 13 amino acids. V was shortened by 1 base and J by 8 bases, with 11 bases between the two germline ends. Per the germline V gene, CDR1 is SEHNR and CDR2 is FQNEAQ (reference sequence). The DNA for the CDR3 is TGTGCCAGCAGCTTAGAATGGGGAGGAGAAGCTTTCTTT. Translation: CASSLEWGGEAFF.

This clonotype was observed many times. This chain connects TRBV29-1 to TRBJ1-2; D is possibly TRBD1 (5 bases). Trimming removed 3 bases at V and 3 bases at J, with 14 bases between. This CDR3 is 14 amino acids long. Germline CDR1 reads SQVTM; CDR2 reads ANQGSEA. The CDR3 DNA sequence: TGCAGCGTTGATACAGGACAAGGGTACTATGGCTACACCTTC. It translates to CSVDTGQGYYGYTF.